This T cell receptor beta chain was profiled in a study of blood T cell repertoires in COVID-19. Categorization into cohorts depended on clinical history that participants reported. A COVID-19 case had been met by exposed participants during the 2 weeks before study entry. The V end was cut by 4 bases, the J end by 9 bases, with 19 bases between. The CDR3 runs 15 residues. Per germline, CDR1 SNHLY and CDR2 FYNNEI. The table came from immunoSEQ multiplex PCR; TCRdb's copy has only in-frame clones and leaves some out. Seen here are almost 350,000 clones, about 88% observed once, and the top ten hold approximately 1%.

The source material was PBMCs or T cells enriched from blood (not recorded which). This receptor was obtained from a woman in her 30s who had been exposed to COVID-19. The rearrangement links TRBV2 to TRBJ2-1, with D tentatively TRBD2 (6 bases). The DNA for the CDR3 is TGTGCCAGCAGTGGGTTTACTGGCGGGATGGCTGAGCAGTTCTTC. It yields the protein CASSGFTGGMAEQFF.